This T cell receptor beta chain was sequenced during a study of cytomegalovirus exposure and HLA in healthy donors (dated by TCRdb to the late 2010s). Some background on the complete study: In an earlier analysis of 587 of the donors, around 290 Gb of sequence data and 117 million unique TCR beta sequences from 180 million or so T cells were reported. About 300 gigabases of sequencing data and about 92 million unique TCR sequences made up an early release that covered several hundred HLA-typed donors. Among the roughly 400 genotyped donors, around 79% belonged to the genetic ancestry cluster associated with self-reported Caucasian donors. The study aimed to test whether cataloging public T cell receptors could reveal signatures of past pathogen exposure. The study used immunosequencing to profile the T cell repertoires of several hundred subjects and linked those repertoires to cytomegalovirus serostatus. A separate validation cohort of roughly 130 different subjects was used in addition to the roughly 670-subject first cohort. The study combined high-throughput TCR immunosequencing, statistical association of individual TCRs with disease status, and machine learning to predict cytomegalovirus infection status. To study patterns of TCR occurrence, a later analysis re-analyzed previously published TCR beta repertoires from under 750 donors and added high-resolution HLA genotyping. Rather than using new phenotypic data, the later analysis identified candidate immune exposures from TCR beta sequences and from how often those sequences occurred across donors. In an earlier analysis of around 540 of the donors, high-throughput TCR beta sequencing was used to judge whether each TCR beta V gene segment behaved as functional or pseudogenic. Alongside the repertoire data, information on donor age, sex, ethnicity and CMV serostatus was compiled. In a later genetic analysis, genome-wide SNP genotypes for about three fifths of the roughly 670 donors were used, and that subset was treated as a discovery cohort. Every discovery cohort repertoire had been produced on one sequencing platform. Both class I and class II loci were covered by HLA typing, at four-digit resolution. Typing coverage varied by locus: about 620-630 donors for A, B, C, DRB1 and DQB1; roughly 520 for DQA1; over 600 for DPA1; 450 to 480 for DPB1. About five DR-DQ haplotypes were treated as single units for association and clustering because of strong linkage in the cohort. Among under 450 genotyped donors of the cohort, an average of about 240,000 unique TCR beta nucleotide sequences were sequenced per donor, about a sixth of them non-productive. What the work shows at the level of the full study, not this receptor alone: Some IMGT-functional V segments, including TRBV6-2 and TRBV6-3, could not be told apart with the 87-base-pair reads, so those segments were excluded. Correlated functional status among segregating V segments might reflect linkage disequilibrium, but an unknown experimental factor could not be ruled out. A later analysis found that TCR association rates varied across HLA loci, with DRB1 alleles showing the most associated TCRs and HLA-C alleles the fewest. A later analysis found that HLA-associated TCR beta chains were more clonally expanded and had lower generation probabilities than equally common non-associated chains. The authors suggested that the approach could potentially be generalized to other disease states and immunological phenotypes. A group of highly shared sequence variants was considered likely to be a technical artifact of the sequencing pipeline. According to a later analysis, most CMV-associated TCR beta chains appeared to be HLA-restricted, and the HLA associations seemed to be driven largely by CMV exposure. Presence/absence analyses assumed roughly uniform sequencing depth across donors, an assumption that may not hold. HLA typing was unavailable for some donors at each locus, so association tests used only the typed subset. In a later analysis, several top co-occurrence clusters were reported to appear linked to parvovirus B19, influenza, CMV and Epstein-Barr virus. Strong co-occurrence of HLA alleles, especially DR and DQ, made assigning TCR associations to individual alleles difficult. Most TCR sequences were observed very rarely across donors, whereas some public TCRs were present in many individuals. In both the original and validation cohorts, the classifier was reported to diagnose cytomegalovirus status with high specificity and sensitivity. A total of fewer than 200 TCR beta chains were listed by the study as associated with cytomegalovirus. An earlier analysis of approximately 500 of the donors showed that most TCR beta V segments appeared in productive rearrangements either about 87% or about 30% of the time, which broadly matched IMGT annotations. The cohort was sequenced for TCR beta chains only, and without alpha or paired-chain data the features that could be detected were limited. At a false discovery rate of 0.05, a later analysis linked about 17,000 TCR beta sequences to specific HLA alleles. In vitro tests confirmed that a few of the cytomegalovirus-associated TCR beta chains recognize cytomegalovirus antigens. For the cohort, immune exposure information was limited to CMV serostatus. The earlier analysis of approximately 590 of the donors excluded over 15 rarely observed V segments, including chromosome 9 orphons, because counts were too low. An association between a missense DCLRE1C variant and V-gene and J-gene trimming of TCR beta chains was found in a later genetic analysis and replicated in an independent cohort. According to a later genetic analysis, donors in an Asian-associated ancestry cluster had fewer N-insertions in productive TCRs than the approximately 610-donor mean. A further reported finding was that TCR beta sequences accurately predicted the HLA-A and HLA-B alleles for most subjects in the first cohort.

The cohort consisted of 666 healthy bone marrow donors. At the time of sampling, all cohort members were nominally healthy, though unrecorded immune exposures were likely present. CMV serostatus was positive for around 310 and negative for about 55% of the 666 cohort members, and was not recorded for this donor. A peripheral blood sample was collected from each donor, and TCR beta sequencing was performed on peripheral blood mononuclear cells. The Qiagen DNeasy Blood Extraction Kit was used to extract genomic DNA from the blood cell samples. Library construction relied on the immunoSEQ multiplex PCR assay. For the multiplex PCR, a mixture combining 60 forward primers for TCR Vbeta segments and 13 reverse primers for TCR Jbeta segments was used. The CDR3 region of rearranged TCR beta genes was amplified from genomic DNA with a multiplex PCR assay. On the Illumina HiSeq System, the amplified TCR beta libraries were sequenced as 87-base-pair reads. The authors processed their data as follows. A later analysis tallied 75 million to 95 million unique TCR beta chains across the 666 repertoires, and some 12 million of those chains were shared by two or more donors. A nearest-neighbor algorithm error-corrected the raw reads and collapsed the reads into unique sequences, merging closely related sequences to remove PCR and sequencing errors. CDR3 sequences were aligned to IMGT reference sequences to assign V, D and J gene segments. For a sequence to be retained, a match of at least six nucleotides was required to both a V gene segment and a J gene segment. Rearrangements were classified as productive when the CDR3 lacked stop codons and remained in frame with V and J, and all other rearrangements were classified as non-productive. CDR3 was defined according to IMGT convention as the region running from the second conserved V-encoded cysteine to the conserved J-encoded phenylalanine. Sequences without an unambiguous match to a single V gene segment were excluded from the earlier analysis of a few hundred of the donors. In an earlier analysis of 500 to 750 of the donors, V segments were called functional above 56.7% productive rearrangements and were called segregating when the between-donor standard deviation exceeded 5%. A statistical classification framework was developed to diagnose cytomegalovirus status using the catalog of TCR beta chain sequences. V and J gene assignment, in a later analysis, came from comparing TCR nucleotide sequences with IMGT/GENE-DB human TR gene sequences. Using the TCRdist pipeline, a later analysis assigned CDR3 sequences along with most-parsimonious VDJ recombination scenarios. A later analysis defined each TCR beta chain by its CDR3 amino acid sequence plus V-gene family, and excluded reads lacking a unique V-gene family. In a later analysis, 550 to 650 highly shared, low-generation-probability nucleotide sequences were removed to address suspected cross-contamination and a sequencing artifact. For each public chain, a later analysis derived a clonal expansion index from normalized ranks of inferred template counts within each repertoire. In a later analysis, generation probabilities were computed using a VDJ recombination model fitted to out-of-frame rearrangements, and the results were checked against IGoR. Hypergeometric tests were used in a later analysis to score TCR-TCR, TCR-HLA and TCR-CMV co-occurrence, with a repertoire-size bias correction applied to the TCR pairs. To estimate false discovery rates, a later analysis permuted the HLA or CMV assignments 20 times. A later analysis grouped co-occurring TCRs with DBSCAN, adding TCRdist sequence similarity when clustering within HLA-allele-positive subsets. Co-occurrence clustering excluded repertoires with fewer than 30,000 or more than 120,000 public chains, plus five with anomalous nucleotide sharing. As stored in TCRdb, this immuneACCESS dataset retains in-frame rearrangements with V and J assigned. A fraction of the clones does not appear; measured against another copy, unresolved V genes explain less than half of the discrepancy, and the remainder lacks a known reason. D and trimming come from the DNA, and the V and J calls and clone size come from that table. The sample table holds 40,000 to 45,000 clones, of which around 50% were seen once. Together, the top ten hold 9% to 13% of the sample.

This clone showed up just a few times. It lacks a known antigen. The sample holds no much larger clone one base away, and base qualities are not on file. CDR3 length: 18 amino acids, cysteine to phenylalanine. Only the CDR3 part of the read is kept: 54 bases, read in frame from the first base. The germline V gene sets CDR1 to LGHNA and CDR2 to YSLEER. V trim: 4 bases; J trim: 5 bases; unmatched bases: 10. The chain is made from TRBV4-3 and TRBJ2-3, and 15 junctional nucleotides match TRBD2. This TCR derives from a human donor in good health. The material sequenced was PBMCs. The bases read TGCGCCAGCAGCCCAGGGACTAGCGGGGGGTCCGGGGAAGATACGCAGTATTTT. This encodes CASSPGTSGGSGEDTQYF.